Listed here are 4 T cell receptor beta chains from one sample, sequenced in a study of blood T cell repertoires in COVID-19. The assay was immunoSEQ multiplex PCR, and TCRdb's table has in-frame clones only and misses some. Of some 170,000 clones in the sample, approximately 90% are singletons; the top ten hold 1.5% to 2%. Sequencing was done on a sample of peripheral blood. Source of these receptors: a woman aged 45-59 years with acute or convalescent COVID-19.

The chain combines TRBV19 with TRBJ1-2, with D unclear. Germline CDR1 is LNHDA and CDR2 is SQIVND (reference sequence). The length of the CDR3 is 11 residues. V lost 8 bases and J lost 8, with 12 bases in between. The CDR3 loop reads CASSQGEGYTF. The CDR3 DNA follows: TGTGCCAGTTCCCAAGGAGAGGGCTACACCTTC.

The V gene is TRBV4-3, the J gene TRBJ1-5; D gene unclear. V was pared by 0 bases and J by 2 bases, with 5 bases between. Per germline, CDR1 LGHNA and CDR2 YSLEER. This CDR3 has 14 amino acids. The CDR3 is CASSQDVGNQPQHF. CDR3 nucleotides: TGCGCCAGCAGCCAAGACGTAGGCAATCAGCCCCAGCATTTT.

The rearrangement uses TRBV24-1 and TRBJ2-7, with D possibly matching TRBD1 (5 bases). This CDR3 region has 13 residues. V was trimmed by 3 bases and J by 4 bases, leaving 9 bases between them. CDR1 and CDR2 from the germline V gene are KGHDR and SFDVKD. CDR3 sequence (DNA): TGTGCCACCAGTGATCAGGGAAGGTACGAGCAGTACTTC. Its translation: CATSDQGRYEQYF.

This chain uses TRBV6-2 or TRBV6-3 with TRBJ2-3; 9 bases agree with TRBD2. The CDR3 consists of 17 residues. After removal of 7 bases from V and 5 bases from J, the junction contained 16 bases not matched to a gene. Germline lookup yields CDR1 MNHEY and CDR2 SVGEGT. The CDR3 sequence is CASTPQGSGSVIDTQYF. The CDR3 bases are TGTGCCAGCACCCCACAGGGTAGCGGGAGTGTTATAGATACGCAGTATTTT.